The next 31 T cell receptor beta chains were all read from a single sample in a study of graft-versus-host responses after intestinal transplantation. The table came from immunoSEQ multiplex PCR; TCRdb's copy has only in-frame clones and leaves some out. The data contain just over 40,000 clones, more than 80% of them seen just once; the ten biggest clones take up 2% to 3%. The sample consisted of PBMCs, taken almost 320 days after intestinal transplant. These receptors were collected from a human patient who received an intestinal transplant, so some T cells may come from the graft donor.

The V gene is TRBV18, the J gene TRBJ1-1; D is possibly TRBD1 (5 bases). Germline values: CDR1 KGHSH, CDR2 LQKENI. The CDR3 totals 14 residues. V lost 5 bases, J lost 1 base, and 11 bases lay in between. CDR3: CASSSLTGNTEAFF. The CDR3 nucleotides are TGTGCCAGCTCATCCCTCACAGGGAACACTGAAGCTTTCTTT. Full variable domain (outside the CDR3, taken from reference TRBV18 and TRBJ1-1): NAGVMQNPRHLVRRRGQEARLRCSPMKGHSHVYWYRQLPEEGLKFMVYLQKENIIDESGMPKERFSAEFPKEGPSILRIQQVVRGDSAAYFCASSSLTGNTEAFFGQGTRLTVV.

The rearrangement uses TRBV6-1 and TRBJ2-4, with D maybe TRBD1 (5 bases). This CDR3 has 15 amino acids. Trimming took off 7 bases at V and 0 bases at J, with 13 bases between the two ends. Germline V gene data show CDR1 as MNHNS and CDR2 as SASEGT. For the CDR3, the DNA is TGTGCCAGCATGGGTTGGGGCCTAGCCAAAAACATTCAGTACTTC. It specifies CASMGWGLAKNIQYF.

This chain uses TRBV5-1 with TRBJ2-7; tentative D call: TRBD2 (6 bases). Between the trimmed V and J ends, which lost 3 bases and 9 bases, there was a span of 16 bases. Germline CDR1 and CDR2: SGHRS and YFSETQ. The length of the CDR3 is 13 residues. CDR3 nucleotide sequence: TGCGCCAGCAGCTCCCGGACGGGGGTTGGGCAGTACTTC. Translating it yields CASSSRTGVGQYF.

This chain's CDR3 is CASNTGQGIQETQYF. CDR3 DNA: TGCGCCAGCAACACCGGACAGGGAATACAAGAGACCCAGTACTTC. The rearrangement joins TRBV5-1 to TRBJ2-5; 8 bases align to TRBD1. Germline CDR1 reads SGHRS; CDR2 reads YFSETQ. This CDR3 comprises 15 residues. Germline trimming cut 6 bases from V and 2 bases from J; bases unmatched to any gene: 9.

V usage is TRBV9 and J usage is TRBJ2-2, with a tentative D call TRBD1 (6 bases). Germline CDR1 SGDLS, CDR2 YYNGEE. The ends were cut back, 4 bases at V and 4 bases at J, with 11 bases in the middle. The CDR3 runs 14 residues. The CDR3 nucleotides read TGTGCCAGCAGCCCCGGGACATTCACCGGGGAGCTGTTTTTT. Translation: CASSPGTFTGELFF.

The J gene is TRBJ2-3, the V gene TRBV27, with D unresolved. This CDR3 contains 15 residues. V lost 6 bases and J lost 1, with 14 bases in between. Germline values: CDR1 MNHEY, CDR2 SMNVEV (reference sequence). Written as DNA, the CDR3 is TGTGCCAGCAGCATTACCCCTGAGGGCACAGATACGCAGTATTTT. Amino acids: CASSITPEGTDTQYF.

The V and J genes are TRBV6-1 and TRBJ2-7, with D perhaps matching TRBD1 (6 bases). Germline V gene data show CDR1 as MNHNS and CDR2 as SASEGT. The CDR3 sequence is 12 residues long. Deletions cut 5 bases from V and 4 bases from J, with 9 bases between. The DNA for the CDR3 is TGTGCCAGCAGTTTAACAGGGTACGAGCAGTACTTC. It is translated as CASSLTGYEQYF.

This rearrangement joins TRBV6-5 to TRBJ2-2, with D perhaps TRBD1 (5 bases). CDR3 length: 15 amino acids. Trimming cost V 2 bases and J 4 bases, with 11 bases left between them. The germline CDR1 and CDR2 sequences are MNHEY and SVGAGI. Here the CDR3 DNA reads TGTGCCAGCAGTTACGCCAGGGCGGCCACCGGGGAGCTGTTTTTT. Translated, it gives CASSYARAATGELFF.

The chain combines TRBV5-1 with TRBJ2-2, with a weak D call TRBD1 (6 bases). V shed 4 bases and J shed 6 bases, with 13 bases lying between them. The CDR3 runs to 14 residues. Germline CDR1 SGHRS, CDR2 YFSETQ. The CDR3 nucleotides are TGCGCCAGCAGCACAACAACAGGGCCCGGGGAGCTGTTTTTT. This sequence encodes CASSTTTGPGELFF. Full variable domain (remainder filled in from reference TRBV5-1 and TRBJ2-2): KAGVTQTPRYLIKTRGQQVTLSCSPISGHRSVSWYQQTPGQGLQFLFEYFSETQRNKGNFPGRFSGRQFSNSRSEMNVSTLELGDSALYLCASSTTTGPGELFFGEGSRLTVL.

CDR3 region: CASSYSTQGGYEQYF. In nucleotides, the CDR3 is TGTGCCAGCAGTTACTCGACCCAGGGTGGGTACGAGCAGTACTTC. The chain is built from TRBV2 and TRBJ2-7; possible D gene TRBD1, 5 bases. Germline V gene data show CDR1 as SNHLY and CDR2 as FYNNEI. Trimming left V 5 bases short and J 4 bases short, with 18 bases between. This CDR3 comprises 15 residues.

This chain links TRBV28 with TRBJ1-3; no firm D call. The CDR3 length is 14 residues. The germline V gene has CDR1 MDHEN and CDR2 SYDVKM. V lost 3 bases and J lost 5, with 11 bases in between. This CDR3 is CASSFTGIRNTIYF. CDR3 DNA: TGTGCCAGCAGTTTCACGGGAATCCGAAACACCATATATTTT.

J is TRBJ1-2 and V is TRBV19, with D perhaps TRBD1 (6 bases). Trimming stripped 0 bases from V and 5 bases from J, with 13 bases between. Germline assignment: CDR1 LNHDA and CDR2 SQIVND (reference sequence). The CDR3 sequence is 15 residues long. CDR3 loop: CASSIEGANLYGYTF. The CDR3 DNA follows: TGTGCCAGTAGTATAGAGGGGGCCAACTTGTATGGCTACACCTTC.

The chain links TRBV27 to TRBJ2-3; D not certain. The CDR3 extends over 17 amino acids. Germline assignment: CDR1 MNHEY and CDR2 SMNVEV (reference sequence). V gave up 5 bases and J gave up 0 bases, with 18 bases separating them. CDR3 amino acids: CASSPPPRPLSTDTQYF. DNA of the CDR3: TGTGCCAGCAGTCCCCCACCACGGCCCCTGAGCACAGATACGCAGTATTTT.

This chain connects TRBV2 to TRBJ1-6; no clear D. The CDR3 has 15 residues. The ends were cut back, 6 bases at V and 5 bases at J, with 14 bases in the middle. The V gene's germline CDR1 is SNHLY and CDR2 FYNNEI. The CDR3 spells CASSARQLDNSPLHF. The CDR3 region has the DNA TGTGCCAGCAGCGCACGTCAGCTCGATAATTCACCCCTCCACTTT.

The chain couples TRBV28 to TRBJ2-3, with 9 bases lining up with TRBD2. V lost 8 bases to trimming and J lost 1 base; unmatched junction nucleotides: 4. The CDR3 spans 14 residues. The germline CDR1 and CDR2 sequences are MDHEN and SYDVKM. CDR3 sequence: CASGLAYGTDTQYF. Here the CDR3 DNA reads TGTGCCAGCGGACTAGCGTATGGCACAGATACGCAGTATTTT. Supplemented by reference TRBV28 and TRBJ2-3, the full variable domain reads DVKVTQSSRYLVKRTGEKVFLECVQDMDHENMFWYRQDPGLGLRLIYFSYDVKMKEKGDIPEGYSVSREKKERFSLILESASTNQTSMYLCASGLAYGTDTQYFGPGTRLTVL.

V usage is TRBV29-1 and J usage is TRBJ2-1; 7 positions agree with TRBD2. V lost 1 base and J lost 0; bases outside the gene matches: 3. The CDR3 extends over 15 amino acids. Germline loops: CDR1 SQVTM, CDR2 ANQGSEA. The CDR3 sequence is CSVEGGGSSYNEQFF. The CDR3 DNA is TGCAGCGTTGAAGGAGGCGGGAGCTCCTACAATGAGCAGTTCTTC.

V is TRBV11-2 and J is TRBJ2-1; D may match TRBD1 or TRBD2 (5 bases each). The CDR3 runs to 15 residues. V lost 5 bases, J lost 5 bases, and 16 bases lay in between. CDR1 SGHAT and CDR2 FQNNGV come from the germline V gene. This chain's CDR3 is CASSPHMGVHNEQFF. CDR3 bases: TGTGCCAGCAGCCCCCACATGGGGGTTCACAATGAGCAGTTCTTC.

V usage is TRBV9 and J usage is TRBJ1-2; TRBD1 agrees at 9 bases. CDR1 SGDLS and CDR2 YYNGEE come from the germline V gene. Germline trimming cut 0 bases from V and 9 bases from J; bases unmatched to any gene: 3. The CDR3 consists of 13 residues. This CDR3 is CASSVDRGLRYTF. Written as DNA, the CDR3 is TGTGCCAGCAGCGTAGACAGGGGGCTCCGCTACACCTTC.

This chain links TRBV5-1 with TRBJ2-7; the D gene is possibly TRBD1 (5 bases). Germline V gene sequence: CDR1 SGHRS, CDR2 YFSETQ. The V end was cut by 0 bases, the J end by 7 bases, with 14 bases between. The CDR3 has 14 amino acids. CDR3 loop: CASSLAGQGGEQYF. In DNA form, the CDR3 reads TGCGCCAGCAGCTTGGCCGGGCAGGGTGGGGAGCAGTACTTC. Supplemented by reference TRBV5-1 and TRBJ2-7, the full variable domain reads KAGVTQTPRYLIKTRGQQVTLSCSPISGHRSVSWYQQTPGQGLQFLFEYFSETQRNKGNFPGRFSGRQFSNSRSEMNVSTLELGDSALYLCASSLAGQGGEQYFGPGTRLTVT.

This clone was found once. This chain connects TRBV28 to TRBJ1-5, with D perhaps TRBD1 (5 bases). The CDR3 contains 14 residues. V was cut by 7 bases and J by 6 bases, with 16 bases left in between. Germline values: CDR1 MDHEN, CDR2 SYDVKM. The CDR3 nucleotides are TGTGCCAGCACCTTAATGGGGCAGACTCAGCCCCAGCATTTT. Translating it yields CASTLMGQTQPQHF.

The chain has TRBV10-2 and TRBJ2-2, with no clear D. V was pared by 0 bases and J by 2 bases, with 1 base between. Germline CDR1 is WSHSY and CDR2 is SAAADI. There are 13 residues in the CDR3. CDR3 nucleotides: TGCGCCAGCAGTGAGTCTAACACCGGGGAGCTGTTTTTT. Residues: CASSESNTGELFF.

The chain links TRBV12-5 to TRBJ2-1, with 9 positions matching TRBD1. The CDR3 contains 15 residues. In germline, CDR1 is LGHNT, CDR2 FRNRAP. V trimming: 1 base; J trimming: 7 bases; junction bases outside the gene matches: 5. The CDR3 loop reads CASGLGQGVRNEQFF. For the CDR3, the DNA is TGTGCTAGTGGTTTGGGACAGGGGGTAAGAAATGAGCAGTTCTTC.

This chain uses TRBV28 with TRBJ1-2; 10 bases match TRBD1. V gave up 4 bases and J gave up 4 bases; unmatched junction bases: 9. There are 16 residues in the CDR3. The V gene's germline CDR1 is MDHEN and CDR2 SYDVKM. CDR3 sequence (DNA): TGTGCCAGCAGTTCCTCCGGGACAGGGGCTCTCTATGGCTACACCTTC. As protein: CASSSSGTGALYGYTF.

The chain has TRBV9 and TRBJ2-2, with D unclear. Trimming removed 0 bases at V and 7 bases at J, with 1 base between. The CDR3 is made up of 11 amino acids. Per germline, CDR1 SGDLS and CDR2 YYNGEE. As DNA, the CDR3 is TGTGCCAGCAGCGTAGGCGGGGAGCTGTTTTTT. This translates into CASSVGGELFF.

The rearrangement uses TRBV6-6 and TRBJ2-2, with TRBD1 identical over 8 bases. CDR3 length: 16 amino acids. CDR1 and CDR2 from the germline V gene are MNHNY and SVGAGI (reference sequence). The V and J ends lost 6 bases and 4 bases, in that order; junction bases with no gene match: 10. The CDR3 spells CASSFSWTGPTGELFF. CDR3 coding DNA: TGTGCCAGCAGCTTTTCCTGGACAGGGCCCACCGGGGAGCTGTTTTTT.

The chain couples TRBV6-5 to TRBJ2-5; a weak D match, TRBD2 (6 bases). Per germline, CDR1 MNHEY and CDR2 SVGAGI. The CDR3 runs to 14 residues. Trimming shortened V by 5 bases and J by 3 bases, and 13 bases separated the two germline ends. CDR3 region: CASSVIAEKETQYF. CDR3 nucleotides: TGTGCCAGCAGTGTGATAGCGGAGAAAGAGACCCAGTACTTC.

The J gene is TRBJ1-2, the V gene TRBV6-1; no clear D gene. From germline, CDR1 is MNHNS and CDR2 SASEGT. The CDR3 contains 16 residues. Trimming stripped 2 bases from V and 5 bases from J, with 18 bases between. This chain's CDR3 is CASSELVLGSRYGYTF. For the CDR3, the DNA is TGTGCCAGCAGTGAATTGGTTCTGGGCAGCAGATATGGCTACACCTTC.

The chain is built from TRBV9 and TRBJ1-4, with D possibly being TRBD1 (5 bases). This CDR3 contains 16 residues. Germline-derived CDR1 and CDR2 are SGDLS and YYNGEE. V lost 0 bases, J lost 6 bases, and 15 bases lay in between. The CDR3 DNA reads as TGTGCCAGCAGCGTAGCTCGCAGGGTGTTTGATGAAAAACTGTTTTTT. Encoded protein: CASSVARRVFDEKLFF.

This rearrangement joins TRBV21-1 to TRBJ1-6; TRBD1, as called in the table, went unchecked against the DNA. TRBV21-1 is a listed pseudogene. The CDR3 totals 19 residues. CDR3 coding DNA: TGTGCCAGCAGCAAGGGGTTATTACAGACAGCTCCTATAATTTCACCCCTCCACTTT. It translates to CASSKGLLQTAPIISPLHF.

The CDR3 sequence is CATSRPRTGEDTQYF. The CDR3 region has the DNA TGTGCCACCAGCAGACCCCGGACAGGGGAAGATACGCAGTATTTT. The rearrangement links TRBV15 to TRBJ2-3, with TRBD1 matching 9 bases. Germline values: CDR1 LNHNV, CDR2 YYDKDF (reference sequence). V gave up 2 bases and J gave up 5 bases; unmatched junction bases: 5. CDR3 length equals 15 residues.

The gene calls are TRBV5-6 and TRBJ2-2, with 7 bases fitting TRBD1. Losses at the gene ends were 0 bases for V and 4 bases for J; bases not matched to a gene: 9. Germline assignment: CDR1 SGHDT and CDR2 YYEEEE. This CDR3 is 17 amino acids long. The CDR3 sequence is CASSLVQVTGLTGELFF. In DNA form, the CDR3 reads TGTGCCAGCAGCTTGGTCCAGGTGACAGGGCTCACCGGGGAGCTGTTTTTT.